This T cell receptor (beta chain) came from a study of blood T cell repertoires in COVID-19. Study-wide background: The analysed material was cDNA or gDNA that came from T cells, B-cell-depleted T cells, or PBMCs.

Deletions cut 3 bases from V and 2 bases from J, with 14 bases between. Germline CDR1 SGHDT, CDR2 YYEEEE. This CDR3 spans 15 amino acids. Only in-frame clones appear in the TCRdb table, and some are missing; sequencing was by immunoSEQ multiplex PCR. In the table there are over 70,000 clones, around three quarters of which are singletons. Sequenced: peripheral blood. This sequence joins TRBV5-6 and TRBJ2-5, with D possibly being TRBD1 (5 bases). This clonotype was obtained from a man in his 70s with acute or convalescent COVID-19. Here the CDR3 DNA reads TGTGCCAGCAGCTCTATTTTACAGGTTCAAGAGACCCAGTACTTC. As protein: CASSSILQVQETQYF. The full variable domain, its missing parts supplied by reference TRBV5-6 and TRBJ2-5, is DAGVTQSPTHLIKTRGQQVTLRCSPKSGHDTVSWYQQALGQGPQFIFQYYEEEERQRGNFPDRFSGHQFPNYSSELNVNALLLGDSALYLCASSSILQVQETQYFGPGTRLLVL.